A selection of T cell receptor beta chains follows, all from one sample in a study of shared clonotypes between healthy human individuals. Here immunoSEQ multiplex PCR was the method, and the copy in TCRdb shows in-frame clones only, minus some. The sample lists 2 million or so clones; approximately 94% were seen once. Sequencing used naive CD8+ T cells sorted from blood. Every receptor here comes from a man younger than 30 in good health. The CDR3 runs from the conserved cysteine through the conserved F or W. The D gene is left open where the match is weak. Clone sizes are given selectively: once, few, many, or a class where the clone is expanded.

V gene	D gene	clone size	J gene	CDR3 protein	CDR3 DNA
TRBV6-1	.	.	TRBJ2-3	CASSELLRGSTDTQYF	TGTGCCAGCAGTGAACTCTTAAGGGGGAGCACAGATACGCAGTATTTT
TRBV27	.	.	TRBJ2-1	CASSSPGRTYNEQFF	TGTGCCAGCAGTTCCCCGGGGCGAACCTACAATGAGCAGTTCTTC
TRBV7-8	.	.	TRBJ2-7	CASSRGPSYEQYF	TGTGCCAGCAGCCGGGGGCCTTCCTACGAGCAGTACTTC
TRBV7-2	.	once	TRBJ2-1	CASSKDLYYNEQFF	TGTGCCAGCAGCAAGGACTTATATTACAATGAGCAGTTCTTC
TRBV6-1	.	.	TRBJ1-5	CASSKLTDSNQPQHF	TGTGCCAGTAGCAAGCTGACAGATAGCAATCAGCCCCAGCATTTT
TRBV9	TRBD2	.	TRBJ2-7	CASSAGGPLDEQYF	TGTGCCAGCAGTGCGGGGGGGCCCCTGGACGAGCAGTACTTC
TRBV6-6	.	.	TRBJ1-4	CASSKNSYEKLFF	TGTGCCAGCAGTAAGAATTCATATGAAAAACTGTTTTTT
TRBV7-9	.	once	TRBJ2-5	CASSLTFQETQYF	TGTGCCAGCAGCTTAACCTTCCAGGAGACCCAGTACTTC
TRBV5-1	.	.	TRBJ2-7	CASSLVAGGSYEQYF	TGCGCCAGCAGCTTGGTCGCAGGAGGCTCCTACGAGCAGTACTTC
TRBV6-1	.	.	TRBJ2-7	CASGGLFSYEQYF	TGTGCCAGCGGCGGTTTGTTCAGCTACGAGCAGTACTTC
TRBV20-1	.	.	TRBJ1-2	CSARGVDYTF	TGCAGTGCTAGAGGGGTCGACTACACCTTC
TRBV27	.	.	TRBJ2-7	CASSPLPGEGYEQYF	TGTGCCAGCAGTCCCCTTCCAGGGGAGGGCTACGAGCAGTACTTC
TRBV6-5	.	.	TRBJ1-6	CASSSSRTAYDSPLHF	TGTGCCAGCAGTTCTTCCCGGACAGCTTACGATTCACCCCTCCACTTT
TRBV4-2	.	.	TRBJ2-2	CASSLTYPTDTGELFF	TGTGCCAGCAGCCTGACGTACCCGACAGACACCGGGGAGCTGTTTTTT
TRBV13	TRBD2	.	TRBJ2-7	CASSYRTSGHEQYF	TGTGCCAGCAGCTACCGGACTAGCGGGCACGAGCAGTACTTC
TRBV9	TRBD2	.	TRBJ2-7	CASSLGLADYEQYF	TGTGCCAGCAGCCTGGGACTAGCGGACTACGAGCAGTACTTC